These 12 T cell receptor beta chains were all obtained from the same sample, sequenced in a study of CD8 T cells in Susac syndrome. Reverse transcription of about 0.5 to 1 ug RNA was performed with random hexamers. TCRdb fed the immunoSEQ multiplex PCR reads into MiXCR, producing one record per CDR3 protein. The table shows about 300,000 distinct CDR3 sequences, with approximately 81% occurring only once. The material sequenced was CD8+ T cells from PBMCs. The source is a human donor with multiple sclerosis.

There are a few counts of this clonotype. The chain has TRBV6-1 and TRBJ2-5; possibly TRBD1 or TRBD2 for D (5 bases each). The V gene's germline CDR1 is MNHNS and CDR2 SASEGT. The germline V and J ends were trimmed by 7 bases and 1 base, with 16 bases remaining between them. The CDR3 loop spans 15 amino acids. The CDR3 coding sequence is TGTGCCAGCACCCCGGGGCAGGCGGTCCAAGAGACCCAGTACTTC. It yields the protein CASTPGQAVQETQYF.

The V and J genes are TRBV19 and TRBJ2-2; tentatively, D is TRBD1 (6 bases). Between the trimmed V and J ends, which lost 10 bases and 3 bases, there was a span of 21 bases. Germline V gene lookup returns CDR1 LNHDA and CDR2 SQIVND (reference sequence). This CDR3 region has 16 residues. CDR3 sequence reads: CATRPGTKIYTGELFF. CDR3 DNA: TGTGCCACCCGGCCCGGGACAAAGATTTACACCGGGGAGCTGTTTTTT.

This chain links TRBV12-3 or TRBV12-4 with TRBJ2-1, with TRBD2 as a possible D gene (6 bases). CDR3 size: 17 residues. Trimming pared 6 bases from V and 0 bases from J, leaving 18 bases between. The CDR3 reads CASSSSGLTSSYNEQFF. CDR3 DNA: TGTGCCAGCAGCTCATCGGGACTTACAAGCTCCTACAATGAGCAGTTCTTC.

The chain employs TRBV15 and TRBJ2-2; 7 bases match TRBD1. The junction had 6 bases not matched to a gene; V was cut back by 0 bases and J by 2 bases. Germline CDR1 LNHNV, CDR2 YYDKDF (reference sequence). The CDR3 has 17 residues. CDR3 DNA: TGTGCCACCAGCAGAGATCGAGAGGGGGCTAACACCGGGGAGCTGTTTTTT. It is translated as CATSRDREGANTGELFF.

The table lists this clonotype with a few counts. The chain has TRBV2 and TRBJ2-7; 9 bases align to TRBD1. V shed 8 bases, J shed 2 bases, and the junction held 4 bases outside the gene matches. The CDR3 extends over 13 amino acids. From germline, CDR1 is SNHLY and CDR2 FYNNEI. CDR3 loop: CASQDRGAYEQYF. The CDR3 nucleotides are TGTGCCAGCCAGGACAGGGGTGCCTACGAGCAGTACTTC.

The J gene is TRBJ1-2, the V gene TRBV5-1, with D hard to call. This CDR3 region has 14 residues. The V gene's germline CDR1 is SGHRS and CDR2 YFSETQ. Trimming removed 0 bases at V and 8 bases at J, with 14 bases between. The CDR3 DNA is TGCGCCAGCAGCTTGGAGGCCAGGTCGGTCGGCTACACCTTC. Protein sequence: CASSLEARSVGYTF.

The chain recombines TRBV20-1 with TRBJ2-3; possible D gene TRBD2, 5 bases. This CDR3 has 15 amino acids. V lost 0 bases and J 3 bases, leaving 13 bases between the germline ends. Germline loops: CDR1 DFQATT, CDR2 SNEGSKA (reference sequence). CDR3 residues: CSARDWVGGTDTQYF. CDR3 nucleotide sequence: TGCAGTGCTAGAGATTGGGTCGGAGGTACAGATACGCAGTATTTT.

This CDR3 is CSVADGVGGYTF. The CDR3 coding sequence is TGCAGCGTTGCGGACGGCGTCGGTGGCTACACCTTC. The chain couples TRBV29-1 to TRBJ1-2; D is undetermined. The CDR3 length is 12 residues. V was cut by 4 bases and J by 7 bases, with 13 bases left in between. Per the germline V gene, CDR1 is SQVTM and CDR2 is ANQGSEA.

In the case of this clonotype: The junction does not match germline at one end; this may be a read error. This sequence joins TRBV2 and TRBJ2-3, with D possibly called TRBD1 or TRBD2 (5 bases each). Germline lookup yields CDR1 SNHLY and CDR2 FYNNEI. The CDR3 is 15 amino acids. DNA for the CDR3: TGTGCCAGCAGAGAAGACGGGACCTACACAGATACGCAGTATTTT. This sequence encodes CASREDGTYTDTQYF.

DNA for the CDR3: TGTGCCAGCAGTTTTTCGTGGGGGGGGGAGCTGTTTTTT. Protein product: CASSFSWGGELFF. The J gene is TRBJ2-2, the V gene TRBV28, with D perhaps assigned TRBD1 or TRBD2 (5 bases each). Trimming stripped 3 bases from V and 8 bases from J, with 10 bases between. CDR1 is MDHEN and CDR2 is SYDVKM in the germline V gene. This CDR3 is built from 13 residues.

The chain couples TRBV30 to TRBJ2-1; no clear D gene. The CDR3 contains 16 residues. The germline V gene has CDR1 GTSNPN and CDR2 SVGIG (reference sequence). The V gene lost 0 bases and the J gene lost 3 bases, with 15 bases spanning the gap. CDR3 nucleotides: TGTGCCTGGAGTGTACTGGTTGGTTGGGGCTACAATGAGCAGTTCTTC. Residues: CAWSVLVGWGYNEQFF.

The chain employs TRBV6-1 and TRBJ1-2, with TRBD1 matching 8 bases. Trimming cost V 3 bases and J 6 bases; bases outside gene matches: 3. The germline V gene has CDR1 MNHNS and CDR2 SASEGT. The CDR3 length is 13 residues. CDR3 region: CASSDPRGHGYTF. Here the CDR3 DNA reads TGTGCCAGCAGTGACCCCAGGGGGCATGGCTACACCTTC.